One sample yielded the 31 T cell receptor beta chains listed below, sequenced in a study of blood T cell repertoires in COVID-19. This table comes from immunoSEQ multiplex PCR, and its TCRdb copy is limited to in-frame clones, with some not included. The sample carries 70,000 to 95,000 clones, 90% to 95% recorded once. Specimen: peripheral blood. The origin of the receptors is a human donor with active COVID-19. The donor label of this sample is uncertain.

The chain links TRBV7-2 to TRBJ2-5; D is undetermined. Germline lookup yields CDR1 SGHTA and CDR2 FQGNSA. Trimming removed 5 bases from V and 5 bases from J, with 15 bases in between. This CDR3 contains 14 residues. The CDR3 loop is CASSLLIPRETQYF. The CDR3 coding sequence is TGTGCCAGCAGCCTCCTAATCCCTAGGGAGACCCAGTACTTC.

The rearrangement uses TRBV19 and TRBJ1-2, with D uncertain. The CDR3 extends over 13 amino acids. Between the trimmed V and J ends, which lost 3 bases and 4 bases, there was a span of 9 bases. Germline-derived CDR1 and CDR2 are LNHDA and SQIVND (reference sequence). CDR3 in DNA: TGTGCCAGTAGTATTTTACAGTCCTATGGCTACACCTTC. This translates into CASSILQSYGYTF.

The rearrangement joins TRBV1 to TRBJ2-2; no DNA check was done on the table's D call, TRBD2. TRBV1 is deemed a pseudogene. The CDR3 spans 16 residues. The CDR3 loop reads CTSSQDQRGRGGELFF. In DNA form, the CDR3 reads TGCACCAGCAGCCAAGATCAGCGGGGTCGTGGGGGGGAGCTGTTTTTT.

This chain joins TRBV5-6 and TRBJ2-7, with 8 bases matching TRBD2. This CDR3 contains 15 residues. Trimming took 3 bases from V and 2 from J; bases not matched to a gene: 7. Germline V CDR1 and CDR2: SGHDT, YYEEEE. CDR3: CASSWGAGAAYEQYF. CDR3 nucleotides: TGTGCCAGCAGCTGGGGAGCGGGAGCGGCCTACGAGCAGTACTTC. The full variable domain, completed using reference TRBV5-6 and TRBJ2-7, is DAGVTQSPTHLIKTRGQQVTLRCSPKSGHDTVSWYQQALGQGPQFIFQYYEEEERQRGNFPDRFSGHQFPNYSSELNVNALLLGDSALYLCASSWGAGAAYEQYFGPGTRLTVT.

The rearrangement joins TRBV4-1 to TRBJ1-3; 7 bases match TRBD1. V was pared by 4 bases and J by 4 bases, with 7 bases of the junction left unmatched. Germline-derived CDR1 and CDR2 are MGHRA and YSYEKL. The CDR3 extends over 15 amino acids. The CDR3 spells CASSPIQGRGNTIYF. The CDR3 bases are TGCGCCAGCAGCCCTATACAGGGGCGGGGAAACACCATATATTTT.

The J gene is TRBJ2-3, the V gene TRBV18, with no clear D. In germline, CDR1 is KGHSH, CDR2 LQKENI. Trimming stripped 1 base from V and 3 bases from J, with 8 bases between. This CDR3 is built from 14 residues. The CDR3 DNA follows: TGTGCCAGCTCACCACTAGCAAAAACAGATACGCAGTATTTT. This gives the protein CASSPLAKTDTQYF.

CDR3 sequence: CSVWYSSGNTIYF. For the CDR3, the DNA is TGCAGCGTTTGGTACAGCTCTGGAAACACCATATATTTT. V gene TRBV29-1 combines with J gene TRBJ1-3, with D unclear. The germline gives CDR1 SQVTM, CDR2 ANQGSEA. V was cut by 5 bases and J by 0 bases, with 8 bases left in between. CDR3 length: 13 residues.

This chain links TRBV3-1 (or the pseudogene TRBV3-2) with TRBJ2-5, with 7 bases fitting TRBD2. This CDR3 contains 16 residues. Germline V gene sequence: CDR1 LGHDT, CDR2 YNNKEL (reference sequence). V was clipped by 1 base and J by 10 bases; unmatched bases: 15. This CDR3 is CASSQGRSGAASGQYF. As DNA, the CDR3 is TGTGCCAGCAGCCAAGGGAGGAGCGGGGCCGCCTCGGGCCAGTACTTC.

The rearrangement uses TRBV16 and TRBJ1-1; TRBD1 matches 7 bases. This CDR3 region has 14 residues. V lost 2 bases, J lost 7 bases, and 7 bases stayed unmatched. Per the germline V gene, CDR1 is KGHSY and CDR2 is FQNENV. CDR3: CASSQGQAGYEAFF. The CDR3 region has the DNA TGTGCCAGCAGCCAAGGACAGGCCGGGTATGAAGCTTTCTTT.

The J gene is TRBJ2-5, the V gene TRBV7-2, with 12 bases that match TRBD2. CDR3 length: 18 residues. In germline, CDR1 is SGHTA, CDR2 FQGNSA. V lost 1 base to trimming and J lost 4 bases; unmatched junction nucleotides: 10. CDR3 sequence: CASSLGTLAGGIGETQYF. DNA for the CDR3: TGTGCCAGCAGCTTAGGGACTCTAGCGGGAGGGATCGGAGAGACCCAGTACTTC.

The chain combines TRBV28 with TRBJ2-7, with 9 bases identical to TRBD2. Germline V CDR1 and CDR2: MDHEN, SYDVKM. V shed 2 bases, J shed 0 bases, and the junction held 5 bases outside the gene matches. This CDR3 has 16 amino acids. The CDR3 protein is CASSLAAGGNSYEQYF. The DNA of the CDR3 is TGTGCCAGCAGTTTAGCGGCGGGGGGGAACTCCTACGAGCAGTACTTC.

The chain uses TRBV5-1 and TRBJ2-5; TRBD1 aligns across 8 bases. The germline gives CDR1 SGHRS, CDR2 YFSETQ. This CDR3 comprises 15 residues. After removal of 4 bases from V and 1 base from J, the junction contained 6 bases not matched to a gene. This CDR3 is CASSRDRGSQETQYF. The CDR3, as DNA: TGCGCCAGCAGCCGAGACAGGGGATCCCAAGAGACCCAGTACTTC.

The chain combines TRBV28 with TRBJ2-2; 12 positions agree with TRBD1. This CDR3 region has 17 residues. The V gene's germline CDR1 is MDHEN and CDR2 SYDVKM. V lost 1 base, J lost 5 bases, and 5 bases stayed unmatched. This chain's CDR3 is CASSLLGQGARTGELFF. CDR3 sequence (DNA): TGTGCCAGCAGTTTATTGGGACAGGGGGCTAGGACCGGGGAGCTGTTTTTT.

This chain joins TRBV6-5 and TRBJ2-7, with 8 positions matching TRBD2. With 2 bases clipped from V and 2 bases from J, the junction kept 5 bases outside the gene matches. There are 15 residues in the CDR3. Per the germline V gene, CDR1 is MNHEY and CDR2 is SVGAGI. CDR3 nucleotides: TGTGCCAGCAGTTACCAGACTAGCGCAGCCTACGAGCAGTACTTC. The encoded protein is CASSYQTSAAYEQYF.

This chain uses TRBV18 with TRBJ1-6; perhaps TRBD1 as D (6 bases). Germline V gives CDR1 KGHSH, CDR2 LQKENI. V was shortened by 2 bases and J by 5 bases, with 16 bases between the two germline ends. CDR3 length: 17 residues. CDR3 in DNA: TGTGCCAGCTCACCATTGGGGAGGGGGGCCGATAATTCACCCCTCCACTTT. This encodes CASSPLGRGADNSPLHF.

V is TRBV28 and J is TRBJ1-3, with D unresolved. This CDR3 region has 12 residues. The V and J ends lost 5 bases and 2 bases respectively, with 4 bases between them. Germline V gene data show CDR1 as MDHEN and CDR2 as SYDVKM. The CDR3 coding sequence is TGTGCCAGCAGTCAAACTGGAAACACCATATATTTT. It codes for CASSQTGNTIYF. The whole variable domain, filled in from reference TRBV28 and TRBJ1-3, reads DVKVTQSSRYLVKRTGEKVFLECVQDMDHENMFWYRQDPGLGLRLIYFSYDVKMKEKGDIPEGYSVSREKKERFSLILESASTNQTSMYLCASSQTGNTIYFGEGSWLTVV.

The V call is TRBV15, the J call TRBJ1-6, with TRBD1 identical over 9 bases. Per the germline V gene, CDR1 is LNHNV and CDR2 is YYDKDF (reference sequence). The CDR3 covers 15 residues. Unmatched junction bases numbered 7, after V lost 3 bases and J lost 10 bases. Here the CDR3 reads CATSRRDRVRSPLHF. For the CDR3, the DNA is TGTGCCACCAGCAGGCGGGACAGGGTCCGCTCACCCCTCCACTTT.

The gene calls are TRBV25-1 and TRBJ1-2; 7 nucleotides match TRBD1. J was trimmed by 8 bases and V by 4 bases; bases with no gene match: 7. CDR3 size: 13 residues. The germline V gene encodes CDR1 MGHDK and CDR2 SYGVNS. This CDR3 reads CASSVDRVKGYTF. CDR3 nucleotide sequence: TGTGCCAGCAGTGTAGACAGGGTTAAGGGCTACACCTTC.

The chain combines TRBV3-1 (or the pseudogene TRBV3-2) with TRBJ1-4; 7 nucleotides align to TRBD1. Per the germline V gene, CDR1 is LGHDT and CDR2 is YNNKEL (reference sequence). The trim removed 5 bases at V and 3 bases at J, leaving 12 bases unmatched. This CDR3 region has 17 residues. The CDR3 nucleotides are TGTGCCAGCAGCTCTCGGCGTGGACAGGCCCCTAATGAAAAACTGTTTTTT. It translates to CASSSRRGQAPNEKLFF.

The chain is built from TRBV5-1 and TRBJ2-7; 8 bases are a match to TRBD2. The CDR3 sequence is 14 residues long. Unmatched junction bases numbered 7, after V lost 4 bases and J lost 4 bases. Germline assignment: CDR1 SGHRS and CDR2 YFSETQ. For the CDR3, the DNA is TGCGCCAGCAGCGAACCGACTAGCGAGTACGAGCAGTACTTC. Translation gives CASSEPTSEYEQYF. The variable domain in full, completed from reference TRBV5-1 and TRBJ2-7, reads KAGVTQTPRYLIKTRGQQVTLSCSPISGHRSVSWYQQTPGQGLQFLFEYFSETQRNKGNFPGRFSGRQFSNSRSEMNVSTLELGDSALYLCASSEPTSEYEQYFGPGTRLTVT.

In its sample, this clone was seen a few times. The chain couples TRBV7-2 to TRBJ2-7, with a weak D call TRBD1 (6 bases). The CDR3 is 13 residues long. CDR1 is SGHTA and CDR2 is FQGNSA in the germline V gene. V lost 7 bases to trimming and J lost 3 bases, with 13 bases between them. CDR3 sequence reads: CASNQGSYYEQYF. In nucleotides, the CDR3 is TGTGCCAGCAATCAGGGGTCGTACTACGAGCAGTACTTC.

V gene TRBV5-1 combines with J gene TRBJ2-1; possible D gene TRBD2, 7 bases. Trimming shortened V by 0 bases and J by 4 bases, and 11 bases separated the two germline ends. Germline loops: CDR1 SGHRS, CDR2 YFSETQ. The CDR3 consists of 15 residues. Here the CDR3 DNA reads TGCGCCAGCAGCTTGGAGGGGGGGCGTTACAATGAGCAGTTCTTC. It codes for CASSLEGGRYNEQFF.

This chain joins TRBV19 and TRBJ1-3; D is uncertain. The CDR3 runs to 15 residues. Trimming shortened V by 5 bases and J by 0 bases, and 11 bases separated the two germline ends. The germline gives CDR1 LNHDA, CDR2 SQIVND (reference sequence). This CDR3 is CASSPPVPSGNTIYF. The DNA of the CDR3 is TGTGCCAGTAGTCCCCCAGTACCCTCTGGAAACACCATATATTTT.

V usage is TRBV18 and J usage is TRBJ2-2; TRBD2 aligns across 9 bases. This CDR3 region has 16 residues. Germline V lookup: CDR1 KGHSH, CDR2 LQKENI. After removal of 6 bases from V and 4 bases from J, the junction contained 9 bases not matched to a gene. The CDR3 DNA reads as TGTGCCAGCTCCGCGACTAGCGGTTCGGTCACCGGGGAGCTGTTTTTT. This codes for CASSATSGSVTGELFF.

The chain employs TRBV21-1 and TRBJ2-3; the table's D call of TRBD2 was not tested on the DNA. TRBV21-1 is a listed pseudogene. This CDR3 comprises 18 residues. CDR3 residues: CASSKAPLGGPGTDTQYF. The CDR3 region has the DNA TGTGCCAGCAGCAAAGCGCCCCTCGGAGGGCCCGGCACAGATACGCAGTATTTT.

V usage is TRBV5-1 and J usage is TRBJ2-1; no clear D. The CDR3 is made up of 12 amino acids. The germline V gene has CDR1 SGHRS and CDR2 YFSETQ. Trimming left V 3 bases short and J 7 bases short, with 8 bases between. Here the CDR3 DNA reads TGCGCCAGCAGCTGGCCCTCGAATGAGCAGTTCTTC. This encodes CASSWPSNEQFF.

V and J are TRBV28 and TRBJ2-7; tentative D call: TRBD1 (5 bases). Germline CDR1 and CDR2: MDHEN and SYDVKM. The V end was cut by 3 bases, the J end by 2 bases, with 14 bases between. This CDR3 has 15 amino acids. The CDR3 sequence is CASSLPGQSTYEQYF. DNA for the CDR3: TGTGCCAGCAGTTTGCCCGGACAATCTACCTACGAGCAGTACTTC.

The chain joins TRBV3-1 (or the pseudogene TRBV3-2) to TRBJ2-5, with TRBD2 as a possible D gene (6 bases). V was cut by 4 bases and J by 12 bases, with 21 bases left in between. The CDR3 is 14 residues long. CDR1 and CDR2 (germline): LGHDT, YNNKEL (reference sequence). The DNA of the CDR3 is TGTGCCAGCAGCCCTGAAGTCCCCCATAGCGGCAAGTACTTC. Protein product: CASSPEVPHSGKYF.

CDR3 in amino acids: CASPNKGDCQPQHF. For the CDR3, the DNA is TGTGCTAGCCCAAATAAGGGGGATTGTCAGCCCCAGCATTTT. The chain couples TRBV12-5 to TRBJ1-5; D is possibly TRBD1 (6 bases). CDR1 and CDR2 from the germline V gene are LGHNT and FRNRAP. V shed 9 bases and J shed 6 bases, with 18 bases lying between them. The CDR3 is 14 amino acids. Looking up the rest from reference TRBV12-5 and TRBJ1-5 gives the full variable domain: DARVTQTPRHKVTEMGQEVTMRCQPILGHNTVFWYRQTMMQGLELLAYFRNRAPLDDSGMPKDRFSAEMPDATLATLKIQPSEPRDSAVYFCASPNKGDCQPQHFGDGTRLSIL.

The V call is TRBV28, the J call TRBJ2-3, with D perhaps matching TRBD2 (6 bases). CDR1 is MDHEN, CDR2 SYDVKM, per germline. The CDR3 consists of 15 residues. Trimming pared 2 bases from V and 4 bases from J, leaving 13 bases between. CDR3: CASSLRREWADTQYF. CDR3 DNA sequence: TGTGCCAGCAGTTTAAGACGGGAGTGGGCAGATACGCAGTATTTT. The full variable domain, its missing parts supplied by reference TRBV28 and TRBJ2-3, is DVKVTQSSRYLVKRTGEKVFLECVQDMDHENMFWYRQDPGLGLRLIYFSYDVKMKEKGDIPEGYSVSREKKERFSLILESASTNQTSMYLCASSLRREWADTQYFGPGTRLTVL.

The chain has TRBV5-1 and TRBJ2-2; no reliable D call. This CDR3 is 14 amino acids long. The V gene's germline CDR1 is SGHRS and CDR2 YFSETQ. The ends were cut back, 3 bases at V and 0 bases at J, with 6 bases in the middle. The CDR3 sequence: CASSSKSNTGELFF. DNA of the CDR3: TGCGCCAGCAGCTCCAAATCGAACACCGGGGAGCTGTTTTTT.